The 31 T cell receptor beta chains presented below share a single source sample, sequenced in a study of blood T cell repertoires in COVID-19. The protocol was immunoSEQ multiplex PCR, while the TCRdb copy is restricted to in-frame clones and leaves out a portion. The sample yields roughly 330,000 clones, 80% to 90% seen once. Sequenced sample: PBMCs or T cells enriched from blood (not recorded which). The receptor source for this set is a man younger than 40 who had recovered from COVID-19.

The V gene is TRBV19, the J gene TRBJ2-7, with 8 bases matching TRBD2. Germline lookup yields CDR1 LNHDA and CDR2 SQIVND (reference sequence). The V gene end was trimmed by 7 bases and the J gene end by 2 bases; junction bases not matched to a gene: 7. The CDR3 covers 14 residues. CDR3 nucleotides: TGTGCCAGTAAGCGGGGGCAGGGGACCTACGAGCAGTACTTC. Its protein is CASKRGQGTYEQYF.

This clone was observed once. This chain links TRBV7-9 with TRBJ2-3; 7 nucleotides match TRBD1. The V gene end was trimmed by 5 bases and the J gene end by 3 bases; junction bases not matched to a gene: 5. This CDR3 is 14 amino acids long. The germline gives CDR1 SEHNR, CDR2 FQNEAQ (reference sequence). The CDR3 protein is CASSASTGTDTQYF. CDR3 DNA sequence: TGTGCCAGCAGCGCCTCGACAGGGACAGATACGCAGTATTTT. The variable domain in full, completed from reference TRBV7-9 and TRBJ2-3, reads DTGVSQNPRHKITKRGQNVTFRCDPISEHNRLYWYRQTLGQGPEFLTYFQNEAQLEKSRLLSDRFSAERPKGSFSTLEIQRTEQGDSAMYLCASSASTGTDTQYFGPGTRLTVL.

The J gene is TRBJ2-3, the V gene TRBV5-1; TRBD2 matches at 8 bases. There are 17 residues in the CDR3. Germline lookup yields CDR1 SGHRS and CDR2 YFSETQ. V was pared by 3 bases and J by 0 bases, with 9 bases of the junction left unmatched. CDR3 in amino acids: CASSSRWQRGSTDTQYF. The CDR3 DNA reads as TGCGCCAGCAGCTCCCGGTGGCAGCGGGGGAGCACAGATACGCAGTATTTT. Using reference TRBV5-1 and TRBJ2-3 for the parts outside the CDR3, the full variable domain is KAGVTQTPRYLIKTRGQQVTLSCSPISGHRSVSWYQQTPGQGLQFLFEYFSETQRNKGNFPGRFSGRQFSNSRSEMNVSTLELGDSALYLCASSSRWQRGSTDTQYFGPGTRLTVL.

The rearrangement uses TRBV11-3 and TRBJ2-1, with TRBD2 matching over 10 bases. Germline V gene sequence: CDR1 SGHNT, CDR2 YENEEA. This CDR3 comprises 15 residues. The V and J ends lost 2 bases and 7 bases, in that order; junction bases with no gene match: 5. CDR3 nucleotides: TGTGCCAGCAGCTTACGGCTAGCGGGGGAAAATGAGCAGTTCTTC. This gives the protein CASSLRLAGENEQFF.

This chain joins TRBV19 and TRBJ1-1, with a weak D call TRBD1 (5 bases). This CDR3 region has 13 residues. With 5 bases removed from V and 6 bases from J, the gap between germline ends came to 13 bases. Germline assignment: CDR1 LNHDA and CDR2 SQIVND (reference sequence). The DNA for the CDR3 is TGTGCCAGTAGTGGCCAGGGTTTTTCTGAAGCTTTCTTT. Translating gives CASSGQGFSEAFF. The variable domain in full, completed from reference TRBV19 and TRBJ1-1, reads DGGITQSPKYLFRKEGQNVTLSCEQNLNHDAMYWYRQDPGQGLRLIYYSQIVNDFQKGDIAEGYSVSREKKESFPLTVTSAQKNPTAFYLCASSGQGFSEAFFGQGTRLTVV.

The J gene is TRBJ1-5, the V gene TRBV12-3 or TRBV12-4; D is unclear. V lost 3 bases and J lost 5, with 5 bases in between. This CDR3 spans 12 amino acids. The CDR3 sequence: CASSFGYQPQHF. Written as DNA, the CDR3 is TGTGCCAGCAGTTTCGGTTATCAGCCCCAGCATTTT.

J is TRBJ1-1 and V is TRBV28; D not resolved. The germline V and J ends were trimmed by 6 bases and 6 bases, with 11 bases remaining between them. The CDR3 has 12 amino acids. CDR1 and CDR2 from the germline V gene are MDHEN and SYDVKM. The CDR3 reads CASSLRGSEAFF. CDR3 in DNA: TGTGCCAGCAGCTTGAGAGGGTCTGAAGCTTTCTTT.

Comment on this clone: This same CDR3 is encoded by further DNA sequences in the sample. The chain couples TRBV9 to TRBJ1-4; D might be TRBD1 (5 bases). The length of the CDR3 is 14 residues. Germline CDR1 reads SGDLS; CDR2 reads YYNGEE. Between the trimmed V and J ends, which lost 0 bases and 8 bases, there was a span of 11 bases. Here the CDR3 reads CASSVGQGGEKLFF. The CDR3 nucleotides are TGTGCCAGCAGCGTAGGCCAGGGAGGCGAAAAACTGTTTTTT.

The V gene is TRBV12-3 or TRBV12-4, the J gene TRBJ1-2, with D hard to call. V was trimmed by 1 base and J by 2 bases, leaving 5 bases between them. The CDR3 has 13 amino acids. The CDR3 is CASSLDWNYGYTF. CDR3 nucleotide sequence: TGTGCCAGCAGTTTAGACTGGAACTATGGCTACACCTTC.

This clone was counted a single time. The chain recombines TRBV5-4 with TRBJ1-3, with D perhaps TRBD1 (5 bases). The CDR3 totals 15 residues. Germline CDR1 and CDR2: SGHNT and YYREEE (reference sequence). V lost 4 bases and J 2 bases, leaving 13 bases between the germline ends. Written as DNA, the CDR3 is TGTGCCAGCAGCCAGGGCCCACCTCCTGGAAACACCATATATTTT. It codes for CASSQGPPPGNTIYF.

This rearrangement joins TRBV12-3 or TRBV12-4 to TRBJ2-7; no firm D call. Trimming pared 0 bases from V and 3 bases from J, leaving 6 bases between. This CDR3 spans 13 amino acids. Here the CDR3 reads CASSLAPVYEQYF. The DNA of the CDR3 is TGTGCCAGCAGTTTAGCGCCGGTCTACGAGCAGTACTTC.

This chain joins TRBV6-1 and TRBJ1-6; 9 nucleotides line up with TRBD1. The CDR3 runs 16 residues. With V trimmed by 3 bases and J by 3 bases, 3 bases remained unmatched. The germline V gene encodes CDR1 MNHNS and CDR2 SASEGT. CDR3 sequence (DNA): TGTGCCAGCAGTGAGGACAGGGGAAACTATAATTCACCCCTCCACTTT. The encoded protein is CASSEDRGNYNSPLHF.

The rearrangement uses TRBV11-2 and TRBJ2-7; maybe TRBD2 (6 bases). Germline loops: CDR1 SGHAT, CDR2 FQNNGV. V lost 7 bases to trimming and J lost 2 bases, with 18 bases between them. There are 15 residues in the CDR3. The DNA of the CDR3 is TGTGCCAGCACCAGACGGGCTAGCGAGGCCTACGAGCAGTACTTC. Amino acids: CASTRRASEAYEQYF.

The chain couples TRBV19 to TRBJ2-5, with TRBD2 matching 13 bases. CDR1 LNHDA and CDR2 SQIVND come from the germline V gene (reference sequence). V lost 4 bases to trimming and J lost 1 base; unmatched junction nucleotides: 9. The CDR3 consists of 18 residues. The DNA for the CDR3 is TGTGCCAGTAGTACCGGACTAGCGGGGGTATACCCCCAAGAGACCCAGTACTTC. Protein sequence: CASSTGLAGVYPQETQYF.

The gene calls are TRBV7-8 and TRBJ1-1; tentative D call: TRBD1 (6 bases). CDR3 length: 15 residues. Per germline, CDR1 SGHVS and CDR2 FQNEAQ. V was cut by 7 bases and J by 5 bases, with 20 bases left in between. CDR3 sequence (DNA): TGTGCCAGCATCGGGGGGCGAGGAAGAAGGACTGAAGCTTTCTTT. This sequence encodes CASIGGRGRRTEAFF.

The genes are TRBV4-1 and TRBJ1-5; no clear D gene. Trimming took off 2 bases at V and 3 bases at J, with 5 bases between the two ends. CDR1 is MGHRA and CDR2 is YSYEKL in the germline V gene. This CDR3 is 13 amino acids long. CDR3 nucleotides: TGCGCCAGCAGCCAACGGGACAATCAGCCCCAGCATTTT. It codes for CASSQRDNQPQHF.

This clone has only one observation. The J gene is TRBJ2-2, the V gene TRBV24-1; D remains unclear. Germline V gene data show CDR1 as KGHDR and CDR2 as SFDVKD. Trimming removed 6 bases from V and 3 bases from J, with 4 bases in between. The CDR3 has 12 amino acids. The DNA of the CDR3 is TGTGCCACCAGTCTGTACACCGGGGAGCTGTTTTTT. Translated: CATSLYTGELFF.

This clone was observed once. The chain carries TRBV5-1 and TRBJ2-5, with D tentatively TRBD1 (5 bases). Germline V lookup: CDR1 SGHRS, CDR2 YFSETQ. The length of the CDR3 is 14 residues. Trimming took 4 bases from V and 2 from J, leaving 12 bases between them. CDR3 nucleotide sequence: TGCGCCAGCAGCGGCAGACAGATGCAAGAGACCCAGTACTTC. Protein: CASSGRQMQETQYF. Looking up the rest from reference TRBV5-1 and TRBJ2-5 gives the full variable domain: KAGVTQTPRYLIKTRGQQVTLSCSPISGHRSVSWYQQTPGQGLQFLFEYFSETQRNKGNFPGRFSGRQFSNSRSEMNVSTLELGDSALYLCASSGRQMQETQYFGPGTRLLVL.

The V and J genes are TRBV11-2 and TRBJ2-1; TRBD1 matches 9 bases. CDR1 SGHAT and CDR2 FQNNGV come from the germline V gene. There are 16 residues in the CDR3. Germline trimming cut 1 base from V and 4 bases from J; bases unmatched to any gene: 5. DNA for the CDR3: TGTGCCAGCAGCTTAGCAACCGGGACAGGGTACAATGAGCAGTTCTTC. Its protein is CASSLATGTGYNEQFF.

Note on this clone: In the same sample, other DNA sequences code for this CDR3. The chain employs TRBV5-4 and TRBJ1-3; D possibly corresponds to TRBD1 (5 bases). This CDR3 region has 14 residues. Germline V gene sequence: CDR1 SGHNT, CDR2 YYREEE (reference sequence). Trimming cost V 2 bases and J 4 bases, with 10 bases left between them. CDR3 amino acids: CASSFGGAGNTIYF. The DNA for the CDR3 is TGTGCCAGCAGCTTCGGGGGTGCCGGAAACACCATATATTTT.

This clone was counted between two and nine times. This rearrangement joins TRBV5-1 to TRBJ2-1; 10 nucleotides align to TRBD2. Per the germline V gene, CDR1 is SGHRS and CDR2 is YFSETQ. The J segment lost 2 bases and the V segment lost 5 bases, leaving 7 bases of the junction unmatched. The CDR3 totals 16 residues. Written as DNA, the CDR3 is TGCGCCAGCAGATCTACCCTAGCGGGAGCCTACAATGAGCAGTTCTTC. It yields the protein CASRSTLAGAYNEQFF.

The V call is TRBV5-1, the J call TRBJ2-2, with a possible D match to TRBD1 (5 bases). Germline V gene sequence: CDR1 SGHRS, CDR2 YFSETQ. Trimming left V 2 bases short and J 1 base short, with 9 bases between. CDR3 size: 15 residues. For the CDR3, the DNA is TGCGCCAGCAGCTTTAGGACACAGAACACCGGGGAGCTGTTTTTT. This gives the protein CASSFRTQNTGELFF. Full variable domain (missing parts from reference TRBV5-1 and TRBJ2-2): KAGVTQTPRYLIKTRGQQVTLSCSPISGHRSVSWYQQTPGQGLQFLFEYFSETQRNKGNFPGRFSGRQFSNSRSEMNVSTLELGDSALYLCASSFRTQNTGELFFGEGSRLTVL.

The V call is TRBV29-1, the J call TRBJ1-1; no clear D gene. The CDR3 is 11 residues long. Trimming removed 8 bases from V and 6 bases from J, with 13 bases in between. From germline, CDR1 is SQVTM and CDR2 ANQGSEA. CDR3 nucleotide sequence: TGCAGCCCCCATGTTGGAGCTGAAGCTTTCTTT. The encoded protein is CSPHVGAEAFF.

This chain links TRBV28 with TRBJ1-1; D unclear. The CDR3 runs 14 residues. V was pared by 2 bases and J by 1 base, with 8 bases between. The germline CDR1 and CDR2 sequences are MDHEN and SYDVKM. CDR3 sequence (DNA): TGTGCCAGCAGTTTACATGCAGAGAACACTGAAGCTTTCTTT. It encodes CASSLHAENTEAFF. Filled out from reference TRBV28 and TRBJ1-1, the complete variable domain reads DVKVTQSSRYLVKRTGEKVFLECVQDMDHENMFWYRQDPGLGLRLIYFSYDVKMKEKGDIPEGYSVSREKKERFSLILESASTNQTSMYLCASSLHAENTEAFFGQGTRLTVV.

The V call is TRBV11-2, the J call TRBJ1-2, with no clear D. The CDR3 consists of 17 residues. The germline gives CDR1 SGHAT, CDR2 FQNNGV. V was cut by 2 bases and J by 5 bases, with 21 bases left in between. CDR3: CASSLHLLLTENYGYTF. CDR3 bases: TGTGCCAGCAGCTTACACCTTCTGTTGACGGAGAATTATGGCTACACCTTC.

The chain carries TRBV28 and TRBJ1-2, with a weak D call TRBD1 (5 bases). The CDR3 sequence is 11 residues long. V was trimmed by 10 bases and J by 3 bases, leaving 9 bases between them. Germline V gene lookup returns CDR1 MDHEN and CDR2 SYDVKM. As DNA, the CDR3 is TGTGCCATCAGACAGTACTATGGCTACACCTTC. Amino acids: CAIRQYYGYTF.

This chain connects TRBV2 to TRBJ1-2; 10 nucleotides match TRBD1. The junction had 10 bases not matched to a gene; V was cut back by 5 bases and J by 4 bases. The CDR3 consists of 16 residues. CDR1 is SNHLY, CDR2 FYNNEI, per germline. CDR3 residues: CASSRTGGGLVYGYTF. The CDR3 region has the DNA TGTGCCAGCAGTAGGACAGGGGGTGGCTTAGTCTATGGCTACACCTTC.

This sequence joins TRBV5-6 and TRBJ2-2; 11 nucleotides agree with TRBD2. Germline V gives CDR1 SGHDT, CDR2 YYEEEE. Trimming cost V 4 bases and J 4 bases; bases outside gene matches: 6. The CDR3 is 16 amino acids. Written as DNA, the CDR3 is TGTGCCAGCAGCGCCGGGACTAGCGGCGCCACCGGGGAGCTGTTTTTT. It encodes CASSAGTSGATGELFF. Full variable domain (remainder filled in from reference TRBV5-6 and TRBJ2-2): DAGVTQSPTHLIKTRGQQVTLRCSPKSGHDTVSWYQQALGQGPQFIFQYYEEEERQRGNFPDRFSGHQFPNYSSELNVNALLLGDSALYLCASSAGTSGATGELFFGEGSRLTVL.

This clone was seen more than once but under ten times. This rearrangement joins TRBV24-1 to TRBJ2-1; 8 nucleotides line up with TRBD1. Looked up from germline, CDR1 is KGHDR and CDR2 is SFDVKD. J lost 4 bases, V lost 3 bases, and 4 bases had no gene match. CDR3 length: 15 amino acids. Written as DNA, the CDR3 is TGTGCCACCAGTGATGACAGGGGACTTTACAATGAGCAGTTCTTC. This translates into CATSDDRGLYNEQFF.

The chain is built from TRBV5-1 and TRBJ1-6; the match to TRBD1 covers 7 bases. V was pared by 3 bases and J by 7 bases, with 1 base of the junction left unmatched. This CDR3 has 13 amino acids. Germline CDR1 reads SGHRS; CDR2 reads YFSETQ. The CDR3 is CASSWGQNSPLHF. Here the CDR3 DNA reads TGCGCCAGCAGCTGGGGACAGAATTCACCCCTCCACTTT.

The CDR3 spells CASSIPGRGTEAFF. The CDR3 region has the DNA TGTGCCAGCAGTATACCAGGCAGGGGAACTGAAGCTTTCTTT. The gene calls are TRBV5-4 and TRBJ1-1; D may be TRBD1 (6 bases). CDR3 length: 14 residues. The V end was cut by 5 bases, the J end by 5 bases, with 16 bases between. Germline values: CDR1 SGHNT, CDR2 YYREEE (reference sequence).